What follows describes a single T cell receptor (beta chain). This entry is derived from a study of blood T cell repertoires in COVID-19. Study details: The United States, Italy and Spain provided the acute and convalescent COVID-19 samples.

Original processing notes: For nucleated cells, counts were estimated from reference gene primer amplification. Clones were read by immunoSEQ multiplex PCR, and TCRdb kept only the in-frame ones, dropping some. D and trimming come from the DNA, and the V and J calls and clone size come from that table. The sample shows some 670,000 clones, approximately 90% of them seen only once. This CDR3 contains 13 residues. V dropped 7 bases and J dropped 12 bases, with 19 bases sitting between them. Germline assignment: CDR1 MNHEY and CDR2 SVGAGI. The sequence derives from a woman younger than 30 with acute or convalescent COVID-19. This chain uses TRBV6-5 with TRBJ2-1; weak D call: TRBD2 (6 bases). The sequencing sample was made of peripheral blood. The CDR3 region has the DNA TGTGCCAGCACTCCCTCCGCCGGGGGTGGGCAGTTCTTC. Translated: CASTPSAGGGQFF.